This paragraph reports one TCR beta chain. A junction end diverges from the germline sequence, so it may reflect a read error. Original handling: Estimation of nucleated cell counts relied on the amplification of reference gene primers. TCRdb's table, derived via immunoSEQ multiplex PCR, lists solely in-frame clones and lacks some. That table gives V, J and clone size, and the DNA gave D and trimming. Seen here are around 180,000 clones, around 85% observed once, and the top ten hold 2% to 2.5%. The record originates from a study of blood T cell repertoires in COVID-19. The overall study: The United States, Italy and Spain supplied acute and convalescent COVID-19 samples. The cDNA or gDNA used as material had been derived from T cells, B-cell-depleted T cells, or PBMCs.

What was sequenced was peripheral blood. This sequence originates from an older man with active or convalescent COVID-19.

CDR3 DNA: TGTGCCAGCAGTGCAGGACAGACCCCTGACTTC. This gives the protein CASSAGQTPDF. The chain joins TRBV12-3 or TRBV12-4 to TRBJ2-5; maybe TRBD1 (6 bases). The CDR3 totals 11 residues.